A selection of T cell receptor beta chains follows, all from one sample in a study of T cell responses to AZD1222 COVID-19 vaccine. The protocol was immunoSEQ multiplex PCR, while the TCRdb copy is restricted to in-frame clones and leaves out a portion. The profile shows under 140,000 clones, about 94% of them singletons. This sample comprised peripheral blood, obtained 28 days after the second AZD1222 dose. These receptors came from an adult who received the AZD1222 COVID-19 vaccine. CDR3s include the opening cysteine and the closing phenylalanine or tryptophan. D genes are given only for firm matches. Size is omitted from some rows. Given values are once, few, many or a class for expanded clones.

TRBV4-1	.	16	TRBJ2-2	.	TGCGCCAGCAGCTCCAGAGGGACTGGGGACACCGGGGAGCTGTTTTTT	CASSSRGTGDTGELFF
TRBV10-2	.	11	TRBJ2-1	.	TGCGCCAGCCTAGGACCTCATTTGCAGTTCTTC	CASLGPHLQFF
TRBV6-5	.	12	TRBJ2-3	.	TGTGCCAGCAGCCAGGAGTCCCTTCCGCAGTATTTT	CASSQESLPQYF
TRBV19	.	12	TRBJ1-5	few	TGTGCCAGTCGACAGGGCAATCAGCCCCAGCATTTT	CASRQGNQPQHF
TRBV19	.	15	TRBJ2-7	.	TGTGCCACCGATAACGCCGATTTAGCGAACTACGAGCAGTACTTC	CATDNADLANYEQYF
TRBV18	.	16	TRBJ1-4	few	TGTGCCAGCTCACCTCGCGAAGACACCGTAAATGAAAAACTGTTTTTT	CASSPREDTVNEKLFF
TRBV6-4	TRBD2	18	TRBJ2-1	.	TGTGCCAGCAGAGTCAAATTTACCGGGACTAGCTCTTGCAATGAGCAGTTCTTC	CASRVKFTGTSSCNEQFF
TRBV25-1	TRBD1	15	TRBJ1-2	.	TGTGCCAGCAGTCAGGGACAGGGAGTAATGGGTGGCTACACCTTC	CASSQGQGVMGGYTF
TRBV27	.	12	TRBJ2-5	.	TGTGCCAGCAGCTCACGCGAGGAGACCCAGTACTTC	CASSSREETQYF
TRBV13	.	13	TRBJ1-1	few	TGTGCCAGCGGTAACAGCTTGAACACTGAAGCTTTCTTT	CASGNSLNTEAFF
TRBV27	.	15	TRBJ1-6	.	TGTGCCAGCAGTTTACGGCAGGCCATAAATTCACCCCTCCACTTT	CASSLRQAINSPLHF
TRBV5-5	TRBD1	14	TRBJ1-1	.	TGTGCCAGCAGCTTGGGACAGGGAGGCACTGAAGCTTTCTTT	CASSLGQGGTEAFF
TRBV18	.	13	TRBJ1-4	.	TGTGCCAGCTCACGTAGTAAGAATGAAAAACTGTTTTTT	CASSRSKNEKLFF
TRBV18	.	17	TRBJ1-3	.	TGTGCCAGCTCACCAGGGGCTAGCAGGAACCGTGGAAACACCATATATTTT	CASSPGASRNRGNTIYF
TRBV5-1	.	12	TRBJ2-7	.	TGCGCCAGCAGCTCGACTACCTACGAGCAGTACTTC	CASSSTTYEQYF
TRBV29-1	.	12	TRBJ1-4	.	TGCAGCGTGGGGACATCTAATGAAAAACTGTTTTTT	CSVGTSNEKLFF